This entry lists 2 T cell receptor beta chains sequenced from one sample in a study of T cell changes during pregnancy in multiple sclerosis. Using immunoSEQ multiplex PCR, the repertoire was profiled, and TCRdb retains in-frame clones only, with some absent. There are over 25,000 clones in the sample; roughly 89% occur only once, and approximately 8.4% lies in the top ten. Sequences were derived from CD8+ T cells from peripheral blood mononuclear cells, sampled before pregnancy. The receptors originated from a female donor with multiple sclerosis, enrolled in a pregnancy study.

The J gene is TRBJ1-1, the V gene TRBV19, with 7 bases identical to TRBD1. The CDR3 totals 13 residues. CDR1 is LNHDA, CDR2 SQIVND, per germline (reference sequence). V lost 5 bases and J lost 11; bases outside the gene matches: 11. Written as DNA, the CDR3 is TGTGCCAGTAGTGGGACCGGGACAGACCGGGCTTTCTTT. Protein sequence: CASSGTGTDRAFF.

This chain joins TRBV2 and TRBJ1-4, with D possibly matching TRBD1 (6 bases). V shed 9 bases and J shed 0 bases, with 14 bases lying between them. Per germline, CDR1 SNHLY and CDR2 FYNNEI. The CDR3 spans 15 residues. CDR3 protein: CASHREIATNEKLFF. In nucleotides, the CDR3 is TGTGCCAGTCACAGGGAAATCGCAACTAATGAAAAACTGTTTTTT.